This T cell receptor beta chain originates from a study of blood T cells in healthy people across ages. General study results and limits: Both higher diversity and more naive CD4+ cells marked long-lived donors when set against aged donors. Measured against age, TCR beta diversity per million T cells decreased in a roughly linear manner.

The CDR3 loop spans 15 amino acids. The germline V and J ends were trimmed by 5 bases and 0 bases, with 13 bases remaining between them. Germline CDR1 is LNHDA and CDR2 is SQIVND (reference sequence). Primed by a sample-barcoded 5' primer and a J-beta primer mix, a second PCR proceeded for roughly 6 to 12 cycles. TCRdb recomputed calls from the 5' RACE reads with MiXCR, one row per CDR3 protein. The data hold about 1,500,000 distinct CDR3 sequences, with roughly 40% observed a single time. With respect to this clonotype: Its target is unknown.

The J gene is TRBJ1-1, the V gene TRBV19, with unresolved D. The sequence derives from a woman aged 18-29 years in good health. The sample comprised blood. CDR3 in amino acids: CASSESTTMNTEAFF. In DNA form, the CDR3 reads TGTGCCAGTAGTGAATCGACAACGATGAACACTGAAGCTTTCTTT.